What follows describes a single T cell receptor beta chain. The sample is drawn from a study of monozygotic twins with inflammatory bowel disease. TCRdb reprocessed the 5' RACE reads, with one entry per CDR3 protein and no DNA. The sample table includes about 450,000 distinct CDR3 sequences. What was sequenced was blood. The TCR originated in a human donor with ulcerative colitis or Crohn's disease, or a healthy co-twin of an affected twin (not recorded which).

The chain's CDR3 is CASSPGIRGYTGELFF. The genes are TRBV5-1 and TRBJ2-2. This CDR3 is 16 amino acids long. CDR1 is SGHRS, CDR2 YFSETQ, per germline.